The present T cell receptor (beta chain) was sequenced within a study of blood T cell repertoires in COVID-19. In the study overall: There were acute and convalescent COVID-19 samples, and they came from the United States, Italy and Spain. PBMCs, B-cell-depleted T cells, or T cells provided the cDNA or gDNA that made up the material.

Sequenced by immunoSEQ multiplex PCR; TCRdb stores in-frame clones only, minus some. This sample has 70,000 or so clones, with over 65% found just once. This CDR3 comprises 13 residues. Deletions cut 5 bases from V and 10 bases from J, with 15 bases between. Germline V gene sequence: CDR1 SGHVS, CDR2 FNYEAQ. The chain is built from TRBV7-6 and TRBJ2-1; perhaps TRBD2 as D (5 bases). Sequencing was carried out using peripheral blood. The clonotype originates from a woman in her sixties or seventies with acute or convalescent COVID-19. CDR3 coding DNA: TGTGCCAGCAGCCCCCTCCGGGGTGGGGAGCAGTTCTTC. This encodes CASSPLRGGEQFF. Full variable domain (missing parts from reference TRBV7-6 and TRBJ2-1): GAGVSQSPRYKVTKRGQDVALRCDPISGHVSLYWYRQALGQGPEFLTYFNYEAQQDKSGLPNDRFSAERPEGSISTLTIQRTEQRDSAMYRCASSPLRGGEQFFGPGTRLTVL.